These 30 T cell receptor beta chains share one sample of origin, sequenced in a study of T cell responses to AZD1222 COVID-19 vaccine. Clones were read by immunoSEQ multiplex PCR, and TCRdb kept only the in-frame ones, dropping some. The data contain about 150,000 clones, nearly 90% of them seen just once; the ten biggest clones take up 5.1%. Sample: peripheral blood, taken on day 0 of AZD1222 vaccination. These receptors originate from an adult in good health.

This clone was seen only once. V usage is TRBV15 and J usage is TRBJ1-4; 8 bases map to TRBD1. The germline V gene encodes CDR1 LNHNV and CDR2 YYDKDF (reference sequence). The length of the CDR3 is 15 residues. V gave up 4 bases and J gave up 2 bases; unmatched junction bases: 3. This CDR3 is CATSTGGATNEKLFF. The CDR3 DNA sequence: TGTGCCACCAGCACAGGGGGCGCGACTAATGAAAAACTGTTTTTT.

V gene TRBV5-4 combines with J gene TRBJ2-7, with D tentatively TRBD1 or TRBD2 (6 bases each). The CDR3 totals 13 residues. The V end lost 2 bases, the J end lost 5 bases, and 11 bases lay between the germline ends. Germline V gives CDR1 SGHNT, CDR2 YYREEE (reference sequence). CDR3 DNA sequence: TGTGCCAGCAGCTTCCGGGGGCCCAACGAGCAGTACTTC. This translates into CASSFRGPNEQYF.

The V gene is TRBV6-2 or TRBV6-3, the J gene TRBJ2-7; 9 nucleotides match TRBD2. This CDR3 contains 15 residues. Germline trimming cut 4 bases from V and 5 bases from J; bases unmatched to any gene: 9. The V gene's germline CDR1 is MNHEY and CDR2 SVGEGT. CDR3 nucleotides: TGTGCCAGCAGTTTGGCCGTAGCGGGAGTCAACGAGCAGTACTTC. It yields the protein CASSLAVAGVNEQYF.

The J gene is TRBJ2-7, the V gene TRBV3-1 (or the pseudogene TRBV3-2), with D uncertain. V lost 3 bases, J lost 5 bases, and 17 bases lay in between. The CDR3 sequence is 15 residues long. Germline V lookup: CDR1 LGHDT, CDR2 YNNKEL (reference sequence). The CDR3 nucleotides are TGTGCCAGCAGCCACGGCATAGAAGTTAAGGACGAGCAGTACTTC. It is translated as CASSHGIEVKDEQYF.

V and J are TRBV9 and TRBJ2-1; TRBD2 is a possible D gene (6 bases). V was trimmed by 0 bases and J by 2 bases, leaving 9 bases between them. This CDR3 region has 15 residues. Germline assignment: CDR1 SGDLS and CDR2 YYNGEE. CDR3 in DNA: TGTGCCAGCAGCGTAGGGGTAGCGGCCTACAATGAGCAGTTCTTC. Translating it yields CASSVGVAAYNEQFF.

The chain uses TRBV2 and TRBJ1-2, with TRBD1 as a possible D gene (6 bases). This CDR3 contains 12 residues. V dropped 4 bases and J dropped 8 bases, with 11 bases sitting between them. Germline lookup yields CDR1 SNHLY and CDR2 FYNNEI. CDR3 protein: CASSARGEGYTF. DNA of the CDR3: TGTGCCAGCAGTGCCAGGGGCGAGGGCTACACCTTC.

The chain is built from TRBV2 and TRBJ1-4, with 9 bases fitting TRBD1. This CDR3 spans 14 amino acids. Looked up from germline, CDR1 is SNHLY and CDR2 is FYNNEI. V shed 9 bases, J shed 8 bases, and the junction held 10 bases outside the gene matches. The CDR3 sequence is CASEPGQGTEKLFF. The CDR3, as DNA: TGTGCCAGTGAACCGGGACAGGGCACGGAAAAACTGTTTTTT.

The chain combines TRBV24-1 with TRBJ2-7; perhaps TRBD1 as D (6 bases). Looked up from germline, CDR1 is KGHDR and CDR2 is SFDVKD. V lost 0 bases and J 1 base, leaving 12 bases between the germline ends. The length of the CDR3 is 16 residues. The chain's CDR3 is CATSDLHGRGSYEQYF. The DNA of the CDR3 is TGTGCCACCAGTGATTTGCACGGCAGGGGATCCTACGAGCAGTACTTC.

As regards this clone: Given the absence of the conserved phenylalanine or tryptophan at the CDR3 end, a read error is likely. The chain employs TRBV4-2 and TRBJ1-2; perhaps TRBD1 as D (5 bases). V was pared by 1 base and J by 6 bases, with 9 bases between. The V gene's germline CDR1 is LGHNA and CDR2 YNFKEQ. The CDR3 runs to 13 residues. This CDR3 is CASSQGSGDGYTS. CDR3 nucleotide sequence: TGTGCCAGCAGCCAAGGTTCGGGGGATGGCTACACCTCC.

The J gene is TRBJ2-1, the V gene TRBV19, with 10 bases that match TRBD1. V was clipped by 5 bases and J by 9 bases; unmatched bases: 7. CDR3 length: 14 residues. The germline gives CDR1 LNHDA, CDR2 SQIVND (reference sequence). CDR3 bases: TGTGCCAGTAGTTATTTGGACAGGGGGGGTGAGCAGTTCTTC. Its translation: CASSYLDRGGEQFF.

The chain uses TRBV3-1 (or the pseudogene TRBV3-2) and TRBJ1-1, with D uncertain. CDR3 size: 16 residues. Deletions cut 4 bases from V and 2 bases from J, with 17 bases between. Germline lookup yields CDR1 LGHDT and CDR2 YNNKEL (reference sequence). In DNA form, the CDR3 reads TGTGCCAGCAGCCCTACTAGGGCTGGCCCCAACACTGAAGCTTTCTTT. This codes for CASSPTRAGPNTEAFF.

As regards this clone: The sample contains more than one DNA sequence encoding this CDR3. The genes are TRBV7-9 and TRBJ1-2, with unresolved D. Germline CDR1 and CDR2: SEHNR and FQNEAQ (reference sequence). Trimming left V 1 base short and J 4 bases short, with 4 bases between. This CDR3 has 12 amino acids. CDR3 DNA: TGTGCCAGCAGCTTAGGGGGCTATGGCTACACCTTC. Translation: CASSLGGYGYTF.

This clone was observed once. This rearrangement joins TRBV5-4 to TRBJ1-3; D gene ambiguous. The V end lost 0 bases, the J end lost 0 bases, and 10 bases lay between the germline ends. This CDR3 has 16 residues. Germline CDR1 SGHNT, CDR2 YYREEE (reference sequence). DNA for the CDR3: TGTGCCAGCAGCTTGGGGCATTCTAGCTCTGGAAACACCATATATTTT. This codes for CASSLGHSSSGNTIYF.

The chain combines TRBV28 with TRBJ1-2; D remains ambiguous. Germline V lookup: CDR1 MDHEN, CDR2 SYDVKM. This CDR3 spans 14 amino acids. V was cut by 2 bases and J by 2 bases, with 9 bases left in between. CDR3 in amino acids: CASSLIGRNYGYTF. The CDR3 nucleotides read TGTGCCAGCAGTTTAATTGGGCGGAACTATGGCTACACCTTC.

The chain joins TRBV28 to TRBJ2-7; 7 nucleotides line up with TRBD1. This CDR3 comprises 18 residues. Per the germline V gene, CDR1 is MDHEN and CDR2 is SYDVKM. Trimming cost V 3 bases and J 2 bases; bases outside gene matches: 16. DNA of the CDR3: TGTGCCAGCAGTTTCACTCTAGGTGGTGGGACAGCCACCTACGAGCAGTACTTC. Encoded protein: CASSFTLGGGTATYEQYF.

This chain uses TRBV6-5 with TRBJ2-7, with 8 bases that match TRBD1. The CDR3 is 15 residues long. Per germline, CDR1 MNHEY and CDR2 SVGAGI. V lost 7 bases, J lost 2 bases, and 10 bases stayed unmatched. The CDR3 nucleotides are TGTGCCAGCAAGATGACAGGGGTTTTGCCCTACGAGCAGTACTTC. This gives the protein CASKMTGVLPYEQYF.

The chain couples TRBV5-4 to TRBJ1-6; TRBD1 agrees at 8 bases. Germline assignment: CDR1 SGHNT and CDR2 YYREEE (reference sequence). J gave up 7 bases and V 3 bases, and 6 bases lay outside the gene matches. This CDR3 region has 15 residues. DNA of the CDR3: TGTGCCAGCAGCTCGAGGACAGGGATGAATTCACCCCTCCACTTT. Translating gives CASSSRTGMNSPLHF.

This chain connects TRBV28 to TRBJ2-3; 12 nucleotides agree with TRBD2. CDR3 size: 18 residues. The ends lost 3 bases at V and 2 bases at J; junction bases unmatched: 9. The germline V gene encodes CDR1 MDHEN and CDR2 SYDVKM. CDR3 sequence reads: CASSFSPASGRDTDTQYF. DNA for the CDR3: TGTGCCAGCAGTTTTAGTCCGGCTAGCGGGAGGGACACAGATACGCAGTATTTT.

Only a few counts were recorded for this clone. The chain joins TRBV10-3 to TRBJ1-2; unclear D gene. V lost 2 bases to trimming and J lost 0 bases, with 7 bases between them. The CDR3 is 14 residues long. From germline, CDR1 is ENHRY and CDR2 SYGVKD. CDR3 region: CAISEGPSNYGYTF. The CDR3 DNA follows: TGTGCCATCAGTGAGGGCCCTTCTAACTATGGCTACACCTTC.

CDR3 DNA: TGTGCCAGCAGCCTAGGTATGGTGGGAGTCACTGAAGCTTTCTTT. It encodes CASSLGMVGVTEAFF. The chain couples TRBV3-1 (or the pseudogene TRBV3-2) to TRBJ1-1; no reliable D call. This CDR3 is 15 amino acids long. Trimming shortened V by 4 bases and J by 4 bases, and 16 bases separated the two germline ends. Germline assignment: CDR1 LGHDT and CDR2 YNNKEL (reference sequence).

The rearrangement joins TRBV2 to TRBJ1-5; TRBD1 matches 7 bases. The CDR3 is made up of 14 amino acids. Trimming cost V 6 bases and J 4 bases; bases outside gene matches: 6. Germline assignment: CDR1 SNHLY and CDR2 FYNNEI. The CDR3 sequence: CASSFGTVNQPQHF. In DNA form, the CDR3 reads TGTGCCAGCAGCTTCGGGACAGTGAATCAGCCCCAGCATTTT.

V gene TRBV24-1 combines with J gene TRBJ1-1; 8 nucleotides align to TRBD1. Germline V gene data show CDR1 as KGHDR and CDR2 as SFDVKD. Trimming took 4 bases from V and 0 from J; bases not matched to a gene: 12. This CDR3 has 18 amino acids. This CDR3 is CATSDLGQGAHMNTEAFF. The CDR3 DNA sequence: TGTGCCACCAGTGACCTAGGACAGGGAGCCCACATGAACACTGAAGCTTTCTTT.

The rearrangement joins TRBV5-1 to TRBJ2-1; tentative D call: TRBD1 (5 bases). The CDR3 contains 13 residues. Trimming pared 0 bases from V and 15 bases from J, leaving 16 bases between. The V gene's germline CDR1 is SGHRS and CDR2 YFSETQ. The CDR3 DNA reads TGCGCCAGCAGCTTGGAGTCAGGGATTGTTAGGTTCTTC. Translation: CASSLESGIVRFF.

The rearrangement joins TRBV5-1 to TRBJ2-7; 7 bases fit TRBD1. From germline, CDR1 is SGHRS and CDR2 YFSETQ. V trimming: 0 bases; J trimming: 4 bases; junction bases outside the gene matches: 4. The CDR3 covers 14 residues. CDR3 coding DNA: TGCGCCAGCAGCTTGGGACAGGGTATATACGAGCAGTACTTC. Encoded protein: CASSLGQGIYEQYF.

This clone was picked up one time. Here the CDR3 reads CATSRDGSGANVLTF. The CDR3 DNA sequence: TGTGCCACCAGCAGAGACGGCTCTGGGGCCAACGTCCTGACTTTC. The chain has TRBV15 and TRBJ2-6, with D uncertain. The CDR3 contains 15 residues. Trimming took off 0 bases at V and 0 bases at J, with 3 bases between the two ends. From germline, CDR1 is LNHNV and CDR2 YYDKDF (reference sequence).

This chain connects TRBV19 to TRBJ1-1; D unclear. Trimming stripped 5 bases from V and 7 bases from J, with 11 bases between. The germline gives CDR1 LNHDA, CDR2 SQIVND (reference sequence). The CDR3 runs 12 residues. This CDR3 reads CASSLYRREAFF. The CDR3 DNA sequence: TGTGCCAGTAGTTTGTATAGGCGTGAAGCTTTCTTT.

CDR3 sequence: CASSPLRDENQPQHF. The CDR3 DNA sequence: TGTGCCAGCTCACCACTTAGGGACGAGAATCAGCCCCAGCATTTT. This rearrangement joins TRBV18 to TRBJ1-5; D is possibly TRBD1 (5 bases). Germline V gene data show CDR1 as KGHSH and CDR2 as LQKENI. V lost 1 base and J 4 bases, leaving 11 bases between the germline ends. The CDR3 loop spans 15 amino acids.

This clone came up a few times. CDR3 nucleotides: TGTGCCAGCAGCCCACGGCGAGGAGTCATGGGCTACGAGCAGTACTTC. This gives the protein CASSPRRGVMGYEQYF. This sequence joins TRBV7-2 and TRBJ2-7, with D uncertain. The V end was cut by 5 bases, the J end by 3 bases, with 20 bases between. Germline V gene lookup returns CDR1 SGHTA and CDR2 FQGNSA. The CDR3 spans 16 residues.

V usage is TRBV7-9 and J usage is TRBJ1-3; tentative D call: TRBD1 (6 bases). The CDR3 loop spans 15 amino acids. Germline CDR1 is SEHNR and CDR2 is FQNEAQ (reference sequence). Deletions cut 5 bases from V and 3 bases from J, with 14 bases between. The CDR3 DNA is TGTGCCAGCAGCCGACTCGGACAGAATGGAAACACCATATATTTT. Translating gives CASSRLGQNGNTIYF.

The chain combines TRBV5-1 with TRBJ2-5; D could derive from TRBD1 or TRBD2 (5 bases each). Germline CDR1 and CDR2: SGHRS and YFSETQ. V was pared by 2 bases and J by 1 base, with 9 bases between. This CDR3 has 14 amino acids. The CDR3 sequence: CASSLAGTQETQYF. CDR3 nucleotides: TGCGCCAGCAGCTTAGCCGGGACCCAAGAGACCCAGTACTTC.